This T cell receptor beta chain was obtained from a study of beta chain features in type 1 diabetes listed by TCRdb under 2018. Regarding the study in general: Patients and healthy donors did not differ in mean age, gender distribution, total cell number or subset yield. A total of about 100,000,000 sorted cells were examined across all samples, and RNA yield correlated strongly with the number of cells per subset. The study compared TCRB repertoires of sorted circulating CD4+ T cell subsets between recently diagnosed type 1 diabetes patients and matched healthy donors. Whereas all 30 or so donors provided naive and central memory subsets, regulatory and stem cell-like memory subsets were isolated from just 8 patients and about 8 healthy donors. The investigation overall reported the following: At VDJ recombination sites, type 1 diabetes patients had fewer insertions and more deleted nucleotides, which implies abnormalities in thymic rearrangement. In all four CD4+ subsets, TCRB CDR3 length was moderately but significantly shorter in type 1 diabetes patients. The naive, central memory and regulatory TCRB repertoires appeared to resemble one another more closely among patients than among healthy donors. Only small numbers of individuals were included in the HLA sub-analyses, which left unresolved whether HLA type had any influence on TCRB rearrangement. Sequencing cDNA rather than genomic DNA could over-represent highly expressing activated cells, although activation and CD3 levels did not differ between groups. Shorter templates might be favored by PCR, yet because patient and control samples were amplified and corrected together, any such skew would affect both groups equally.

From each donor, a single peripheral blood sample of about 100 mL on average was drawn into heparinised tubes. A BD FACSAria II and a panel including CD45RO, CCR7, CD25, CD127, CD95 and CD27 were used to sort naive, central memory, regulatory and stem cell-like memory CD4+ T cells. Every sorted population had a purity above 98%. PBMCs were isolated right away by Lymphoprep density gradient centrifugation and were stained directly, without culture. Samples were stained and sorted in pairs, with one healthy donor and one patient per experiment, so that batch effects were minimized. This clone was seen more than once but under ten times. Its binding antigen is unknown. Base-call qualities are not available, and no considerably larger clone is one nucleotide away. The High Capacity cDNA Reverse Transcription Kit was used to reverse transcribe all of the isolated RNA, meaning that expressed TCRB transcripts were what got sequenced. Naive, central memory and regulatory T cell samples underwent deep immunoSEQ sequencing, averaging about 3.5 million total reads per sample. Sorted cells were lysed in RLT buffer, and RNA was extracted using DNase-treated RNeasy Micro or Mini kits according to cell number. To prevent cross-contamination, each cell subset was processed individually, whereas patient and healthy donor samples were processed jointly. The immunoSEQ multiplex PCR was used to amplify TCRB sequences from cDNA, generating 87-bp fragments that spanned the CDR3 region. The amplicons were sequenced using the Illumina HiSeq platform. From the authors' description of their analysis: PCR bias was corrected computationally using synthetic template baselines, and reads within Hamming distance 2 were collapsed, with unmergeable singletons discarded. Reads were aligned against IMGT so that V, D and J genes, CDR3 length and insertions or deletions at six rearrangement sites could be assigned. Clonotype counts were normalized to sorted cell number within each subset before computing true diversity and Gini coefficients with the tcR R package. Repertoire sharing was quantified using the overlap coefficient calculated on TCRB nucleotide sequences. Out-of-frame TCRB sequences from naive cells were analyzed to stand in for the pre-selection repertoire. The clones in this table, taken by TCRdb from immuneACCESS, are in-frame only. Not every clone is retained; where verified, under half of the shortfall comes from an unresolved V gene, and the cause of the rest is unknown. The V and J calls and the clone size are those of that table, but D and trimming were determined from the DNA. The sample table holds about 650,000 clones, of which roughly 12% were seen once. Roughly 0.12% of the sample belongs to the ten largest clones.

Including cysteine and phenylalanine, the CDR3 has 13 amino acids. Just CDR3 DNA is preserved here, 39 bases in frame from base 1. Clipping removes 6 bases from V and 7 bases from J, with 6 as the unmatched junction base count. Looking up the germline V gene yields CDR1 MNHEY and CDR2 SVGAGI. The specimen sequenced was naive CD4+ T cells from blood. The sample's cell subset or site label, in plain terms: true naive CD4+ T cells. The TCR originated in a man aged 30 to 45 with type 1 diabetes. Recombination joined TRBV6-5 with TRBJ1-5; 7 middle bases align to TRBD1. The CDR3 is CASRDRDGQPQHF. The DNA sequence is as follows: TGTGCCAGCAGAGACAGGGACGGGCAGCCCCAGCATTTT.